This TCR beta chain was sequenced in a study of long-term antiretroviral therapy in people with HIV. Study-wide background: Earliest sampling preceded the 2015 immediate-ART recommendation by about a decade.

V was pared by 4 bases and J by 6 bases, with 9 bases of the junction left unmatched. Germline CDR1 and CDR2: SGHTA and FQGNSA. This CDR3 spans 14 amino acids. This was the immunoSEQ v3.0 assay at survey level. Assay used: immunoSEQ multiplex PCR; TCRdb lists only in-frame clones, some missing. This repertoire shows 20,000 to 25,000 clones, 82% found once; its top ten account for over 7.5%. This material consisted of unsorted PBMCs, taken at the start of antiretroviral therapy. This clonotype was sampled from a man over 45 with HIV. The V gene is TRBV7-2, the J gene TRBJ2-7, with 7 bases lining up with TRBD1. The CDR3 nucleotides read TGTGCCAGCAGCTCACGACAGGGCTCAGGCGAGCAGTACTTC. It translates to CASSSRQGSGEQYF.